This T cell receptor (beta chain) was retrieved from a study of sequential checkpoint blockade in melanoma (dated by TCRdb to between 2018 and 2021). Study-wide context: Patients were assigned by 1:1 randomization to either first-line nivolumab followed by ipilimumab (arm A) or ipilimumab followed by nivolumab (arm B). Maintenance nivolumab was given following each of the two trial sequences.

From the cysteine up to the phenylalanine, the CDR3 has a length of 16 residues. Only the CDR3 part of the read is kept: 48 bases, read in frame from the first base. Looking up the germline V gene (reference sequence) yields CDR1 SEHNR and CDR2 FQNEAQ. As regards this clone: Its antigen is still unknown. Relative to the germline gene, one junction end is altered; a read error may explain this.

The paper's findings and limits, for the study overall: Validation of the response-prediction model combining TCR metrics and mutation burden is needed in larger, independent patient cohorts.

The immunoSEQ Assay was used to immunosequence TCRbeta CDR3 regions from genomic DNA. Prior to high-throughput sequencing, genomic DNA was amplified by bias-controlled multiplex PCR. On the authors' methods: To quantify the absolute abundance of each unique TCRbeta CDR3 region, the sequences were collapsed and filtered. Clonality, defined as 1 minus Pielou's evenness, was calculated using only productive rearrangements. A previously published method was used to identify clones whose frequencies were significantly greater in on-treatment samples than in baseline samples. TCRdb holds this immuneACCESS table with in-frame rearrangements only. Some clones are missing; in checked studies, unresolved V genes explain under half, and the rest has no known cause. V and J calls and clone size come straight from that table; D and trimming were deduced from the DNA. A total of under 7,000 clones appear in this sample, roughly 57% of them only once. The ten largest account for roughly 42% of the sample.

This sample's treatment or condition label indicates: randomized to nivolumab then ipilimumab (arm A) or the reverse (arm B). None of the trial patients had been given prior DNA-damaging chemotherapy. Thawed PBMCs were sorted on a FACS Aria II flow cytometer to isolate live CD3+CD8+ cells negative for CD19 and CD56. Samples came from patients with melanoma in CheckMate 064, a randomized, open-label phase II trial of sequential checkpoint blockade. Peripheral blood mononuclear cells were collected by leukapheresis, purified using Ficoll-Paque, and frozen in human serum containing approximately 9.1% DMSO. Immediately after sorting, the purity of the sorted blood CD3+CD8+ cells was confirmed to be >98%, and DNA was then extracted.

This specimen consisted of CD8+ T cells sorted from blood (inferred from file names), obtained from a patient given nivolumab and ipilimumab in sequence. The TCR comes from a human donor with melanoma. Rearrangement joined TRBV7-9 to TRBJ1-1, with 7 middle bases fitting TRBD1. The DNA sequence is given as TGCGCCAGCAGCCGTGACAGGGACTTTATGAACACTGAAGCTTTCTTT. Its translation reads: CASSRDRDFMNTEAFF.